The 31 T cell receptor beta chains reported below all come from one sample, sequenced in a study of monozygotic twins with inflammatory bowel disease (dated by TCRdb to about 2019). Preparation of the library involved 5' RACE. The sequencing machine was an Illumina HiSeq 2500. The reads were reprocessed in TCRdb, with one entry per CDR3 protein sequence and no accompanying DNA. This sample's table contains approximately 330,000 distinct CDR3 sequences. Roughly 2% of the sample goes to the ten largest clones. Sequencing input: blood. Receptors originate from a human donor with ulcerative colitis or Crohn's disease, or a healthy co-twin of an affected twin (not recorded which).

This rearrangement joins TRBV15 to TRBJ2-7; TCRdb's D call of TRBD2 is untestable without DNA. In germline, CDR1 is LNHNV, CDR2 YYDKDF (reference sequence). This CDR3 comprises 15 residues. The chain's CDR3 is CATSRPGPEISKQYF.

The CDR3 protein is CASGTVDSYGYTF. The chain has TRBV28 and TRBJ1-2. CDR1 MDHEN and CDR2 SYDVKM come from the germline V gene. The CDR3 runs to 13 residues.

The CDR3 reads CASSFQGGVSEKLFF. The gene calls are TRBV12-3 or TRBV12-4 and TRBJ1-4; absent DNA, TCRdb's TRBD1 call cannot be checked. This CDR3 is built from 15 residues.

The chain couples TRBV5-4 to TRBJ2-1. The CDR3 length is 18 residues. Germline V lookup: CDR1 SGHNT, CDR2 YYREEE (reference sequence). CDR3 sequence reads: CASSLSKQPPPYYNEQFF.

The chain uses TRBV20-1 and TRBJ2-1; TCRdb returns TRBD2, unconfirmable since there is no DNA. The CDR3 is 15 residues long. CDR1 is DFQATT, CDR2 SNEGSKA, per germline (reference sequence). CDR3 sequence reads: CSADRSGRGDNEQFF.

The J gene is TRBJ2-1, the V gene TRBV4-2; TCRdb lists TRBD1, though no DNA is available to test this call. This CDR3 region has 17 residues. Germline CDR1 LGHNA, CDR2 YNFKEQ. CDR3 sequence: CASSQERMDRPFNEQFF.

The chain combines TRBV30 with TRBJ1-6; TCRdb calls TRBD1, which cannot be checked without DNA. Germline assignment: CDR1 GTSNPN and CDR2 SVGIG (reference sequence). The CDR3 spans 14 residues. This CDR3 is CASDTTGGNSPLHF.

The genes are TRBV24-1 and TRBJ2-5; the TRBD1 assignment by TCRdb is unverifiable without DNA. The V gene's germline CDR1 is KGHDR and CDR2 SFDVKD. The CDR3 contains 13 residues. The CDR3: CATSDSGAETQYF.

The chain uses TRBV27 and TRBJ2-7; TCRdb designates TRBD1, a call that cannot be tested without DNA. This CDR3 has 13 residues. CDR1 is MNHEY and CDR2 is SMNVEV in the germline V gene (reference sequence). The CDR3 here is CASSLTGLREQYF.

The chain links TRBV5-1 to TRBJ2-1; without DNA, the TCRdb call of TRBD2 cannot be checked. The CDR3 is 18 amino acids. CDR1 is SGHRS, CDR2 YFSETQ, per germline. The CDR3 loop reads CASSSGASGSSSYNEQFF. Combining the CDR3 with reference TRBV5-1 and TRBJ2-1 gives the whole variable domain KAGVTQTPRYLIKTRGQQVTLSCSPISGHRSVSWYQQTPGQGLQFLFEYFSETQRNKGNFPGRFSGRQFSNSRSEMNVSTLELGDSALYLCASSSGASGSSSYNEQFFGPGTRLTVL.

The V gene is TRBV4-2, the J gene TRBJ2-7. The CDR3 spans 14 residues. Germline-derived CDR1 and CDR2 are LGHNA and YNFKEQ. The CDR3: CASSQVRRSYEQYF.

The chain recombines TRBV20-1 with TRBJ1-5; without DNA, the TCRdb call of TRBD1 cannot be checked. The CDR3 totals 13 residues. Per the germline V gene, CDR1 is DFQATT and CDR2 is SNEGSKA (reference sequence). The CDR3 is CSASMTGNQPQHF.

This chain connects TRBV29-1 to TRBJ1-1; TCRdb reports TRBD1, a call that lacks DNA to check it against. The CDR3 runs to 16 residues. Germline CDR1 is SQVTM and CDR2 is ANQGSEA. CDR3: CSVDRPGENGNTEAFF.

The chain joins TRBV5-1 to TRBJ2-7; TCRdb reports TRBD1, a call that lacks DNA to check it against. The germline V gene encodes CDR1 SGHRS and CDR2 YFSETQ. This CDR3 contains 17 residues. CDR3 loop: CANSLGGSGALSYEQYF.

The chain employs TRBV20-1 and TRBJ1-5; the TRBD1 assignment by TCRdb is unverifiable without DNA. Germline CDR1 DFQATT, CDR2 SNEGSKA (reference sequence). CDR3 length: 17 residues. The chain's CDR3 is CSAREWSNLGNYQPQHF.

CDR3 amino acids: CASSWTGSIQYF. The V call is TRBV13, the J call TRBJ2-4; TCRdb's assignment of TRBD1 cannot be checked, as there is no DNA. This CDR3 comprises 12 residues. The germline V gene has CDR1 PRHDT and CDR2 FYEKMQ (reference sequence).

The gene calls are TRBV7-2 and TRBJ2-7; TCRdb lists TRBD1, though no DNA is available to test this call. Germline V lookup: CDR1 SGHTA, CDR2 FQGNSA. The CDR3 has 15 amino acids. CDR3 amino acids: CASSLAGTESYEQYF.

The V gene is TRBV5-1, the J gene TRBJ2-5. The CDR3 has 14 amino acids. Germline V CDR1 and CDR2: SGHRS, YFSETQ. The CDR3 sequence is CASSLEGNRETQYF.

The chain couples TRBV12-3 or TRBV12-4 to TRBJ2-5; the TRBD2 assignment by TCRdb is unverifiable without DNA. There are 15 residues in the CDR3. This CDR3 is CASSSRLAGQETQYF.

The J gene is TRBJ1-1, the V gene TRBV5-1. Per the germline V gene, CDR1 is SGHRS and CDR2 is YFSETQ. The CDR3 covers 13 residues. The CDR3 spells CASSGDVNTEAFF. The complete variable domain, with remaining parts taken from reference TRBV5-1 and TRBJ1-1, reads KAGVTQTPRYLIKTRGQQVTLSCSPISGHRSVSWYQQTPGQGLQFLFEYFSETQRNKGNFPGRFSGRQFSNSRSEMNVSTLELGDSALYLCASSGDVNTEAFFGQGTRLTVV.

The chain uses TRBV10-3 and TRBJ2-2; absent DNA, TCRdb's TRBD1 call cannot be checked. This CDR3 is built from 15 residues. Germline V lookup: CDR1 ENHRY, CDR2 SYGVKD. CDR3 region: CAISGGQTNTGELFF.

V usage is TRBV6-2 or TRBV6-3 and J usage is TRBJ1-1; TCRdb gives TRBD1 as the D gene, but with no DNA this cannot be confirmed. The CDR3 contains 13 residues. Germline V gene lookup returns CDR1 MNHEY and CDR2 SVGEGT. The chain's CDR3 is CASSYRGFTEAFF.

The chain uses TRBV11-2 and TRBJ2-1; TCRdb returns TRBD1, unconfirmable since there is no DNA. CDR3 length: 14 residues. The germline V gene has CDR1 SGHAT and CDR2 FQNNGV. CDR3: CASTTGRLYNEQFF.

The J gene is TRBJ1-3, the V gene TRBV11-1; TCRdb outputs TRBD1, but without DNA this stays unchecked. The germline gives CDR1 SGHAT, CDR2 FQDESV (reference sequence). CDR3 length: 19 amino acids. The CDR3 here is CASSDNTATPGASGNTIYF.

V and J are TRBV20-1 and TRBJ1-1. This CDR3 is built from 15 residues. Germline V gene sequence: CDR1 DFQATT, CDR2 SNEGSKA (reference sequence). The CDR3 protein is CSARSSRALNTEAFF.

The chain carries TRBV7-9 and TRBJ2-7; as DNA is missing, the TRBD1 call by TCRdb cannot be tested. The germline V gene has CDR1 SEHNR and CDR2 FQNEAQ (reference sequence). CDR3 length: 12 amino acids. CDR3 in amino acids: CASSLTGYEQYF.

The V and J genes are TRBV19 and TRBJ2-7; checking the TCRdb D call of TRBD1 is not possible without DNA. CDR1 LNHDA and CDR2 SQIVND come from the germline V gene (reference sequence). The CDR3 length is 14 residues. This CDR3 reads CASSPGGVIYEQYF.

The CDR3 sequence: CASQTKRSRTDTQYF. V and J are TRBV27 and TRBJ2-3; TCRdb's D call, TRBD2, is unchecked because there is no DNA. CDR1 and CDR2 (germline): MNHEY, SMNVEV (reference sequence). The CDR3 covers 15 residues.

V is TRBV18 and J is TRBJ1-3; TCRdb's D call of TRBD1 is untestable without DNA. CDR1 and CDR2 from the germline V gene are KGHSH and LQKENI. The CDR3 covers 15 residues. CDR3 amino acids: CASSPPDSTGNTIYF.

The chain couples TRBV5-1 to TRBJ2-2; TCRdb reports TRBD1, a call that lacks DNA to check it against. The CDR3 is made up of 14 amino acids. CDR1 SGHRS and CDR2 YFSETQ come from the germline V gene. CDR3 region: CASSGQSLTGELFF.

The chain links TRBV5-5 to TRBJ2-2; TCRdb designates TRBD2, a call that cannot be tested without DNA. CDR1 and CDR2 (germline): SGHKS, YYEKEE (reference sequence). This CDR3 is 16 amino acids long. The chain's CDR3 is CASSVRLGGVAGELFF.